These T cell receptor beta chains were read from a single sample in a study of regulatory T cells in long-lasting Graves disease. TCRdb itself ran the multiplex PCR reads through MiXCR, one entry per CDR3 protein. The top ten clones hold approximately 19% of a sample with a few hundred thousand distinct CDR3 sequences, over 9.5% of them seen once. These data also featured in a second study, about T cells in Graves' hyperthyroidism and ophthalmopathy.

This material consisted of peripheral blood mononuclear cells (PBMCs), taken at new diagnosis, from a patient treated with antithyroid drugs. The receptors derive from a woman aged 18-35 years with Graves disease. Both conserved end residues are part of each CDR3. The D gene is left open where the match is weak. Clone size is given for some rows only: seen once, a few or many times, or a class if the clone is expanded.

D | J | size | V | CDR3 | DNA
- | TRBJ1-1 | many | TRBV10-3 | CAIKGGFDTEAFF | TGTGCCATCAAAGGAGGTTTTGACACTGAAGCTTTCTTT
- | TRBJ1-1 | few | TRBV27 | CASSSPGAGTEAFF | TGTGCCAGCAGTTCTCCCGGGGCAGGAACAGAAGCTTTCTTT
- | TRBJ2-1 | many | TRBV3-1 | CASSQGDGQRKNNEQFF | TGTGCCAGCAGCCAAGGGGACGGACAGCGTAAGAACAATGAGCAGTTCTTC
TRBD1 | TRBJ1-1 | many | TRBV12-3/TRBV12-4 | CASSTPRTGPTEAFF | TGTGCCAGCAGCACGCCCCGGACAGGACCCACTGAAGCTTTCTTT
- | TRBJ2-7 | - | TRBV19 | CASSIVGGRTYEQYF | TGTGCCAGTAGTATAGTAGGGGGGCGCACCTACGAGCAGTACTTC
TRBD2 | TRBJ2-3 | - | TRBV7-2 | CASSFWTTERGASTDTQYF | TGTGCCAGCAGCTTTTGGACGACCGAGCGGGGAGCTAGCACAGATACGCAGTATTTT
TRBD2 | TRBJ2-2 | - | TRBV20-1 | CSARDWRGGATGELFF | TGCAGTGCTAGAGATTGGCGCGGGGGGGCCACCGGGGAGCTGTTTTTT
- | TRBJ2-3 | few | TRBV12-3/TRBV12-4 | CATDTQYF | TGTGCAACAGATACGCAGTATTTT
TRBD1 | TRBJ1-5 | many | TRBV4-2 | CASSQGNGQVGDQPQHF | TGTGCCAGCAGCCAGGGCAATGGACAGGTGGGCGATCAGCCCCAGCATTTT
TRBD2 | TRBJ2-5 | - | TRBV24-1 | CATSDPLAGRETQYF | TGTGCCACCAGTGACCCCCTAGCGGGGAGAGAGACCCAGTACTTC
- | TRBJ2-2 | - | TRBV19 | CASSMGTFTGELFF | TGTGCCAGTAGTATGGGGACCTTCACCGGGGAGCTGTTTTTT
TRBD1 | TRBJ1-6 | - | TRBV13 | CASSLKGDRGDLGPPLHF | TGTGCCAGCAGCTTAAAGGGGGACAGGGGCGATCTTGGTCCACCCCTCCACTTT
TRBD1 | TRBJ2-3 | few | TRBV6-1 | CASSHPPAGTGKDTQYF | TGTGCCAGCAGCCACCCCCCAGCTGGGACAGGGAAAGATACGCAGTATTTT
TRBD2 | TRBJ2-1 | many | TRBV3-1 | CASSQFRDYHNEQFF | TGTGCCAGCAGCCAATTCCGGGACTACCACAATGAGCAGTTCTTC
TRBD2 | TRBJ2-5 | - | TRBV18 | CASSPPGLAVIGKTQYF | TGTGCCAGCTCACCCCCGGGACTAGCGGTTATCGGAAAGACCCAGTACTTC